Ten or more counts support the clone carrying this TCR beta chain. These data belong to a study of T cells in Graves' hyperthyroidism and ophthalmopathy. From germline, CDR1 is SGHRS and CDR2 YFSETQ. The ends were cut back, 3 bases at V and 9 bases at J, with 10 bases in the middle. The CDR3 runs 12 residues. Uncontrolled infection, other autoimmune disease, pregnancy or lactation excluded patients. The sample of blood was obtained at first hyperthyroidism diagnosis (before any ophthalmopathy symptoms). Researchers amplified the TCR beta CDR3 regions from RNA transcripts. The TCR CDR3 first-round RT-PCR relied on the HTBI primer set. From the multiplex PCR reads, TCRdb called clonotypes with MiXCR, one entry per CDR3 protein. Of 690,000 or so distinct CDR3 sequences listed, around 19% were seen once; the top ten hold around 15%.

V gene TRBV5-1 combines with J gene TRBJ2-1; D remains unclear. Sequenced input: blood. This receptor was identified in a woman aged 45-65 years with Graves' hyperthyroidism that later progressed to Graves' ophthalmopathy. As DNA, the CDR3 is TGCGCCAGCAGCTCTCTGCCGGGTGAGCAGTTCTTC. Protein sequence: CASSSLPGEQFF.